These T cell receptor beta chains were read from a single sample in a study of T cell repertoires in ileal Crohn's disease. Sequencing was performed with immunoSEQ multiplex PCR; in TCRdb, only in-frame clones are kept and a portion is missing. The table includes around 13,000 clones, under 90% detected once. Material for sequencing was ileal tissue. The receptors stem from an adult with Crohn's disease. Each CDR3 is given with its conserved first and last residue. A D gene is named only where the DNA matches it firmly. Rows give clone size only sometimes, using once, few, many, or a class for an expanded clone.

d_call: TRBD1
v_call: TRBV9
clone_size: once
j_call: TRBJ2-2
cdr3_length: 16
cdr3_aa: CASSPRDRGRSGELFF
cdr3_nt: TGTGCCAGCAGCCCGCGGGACAGGGGGCGATCCGGGGAGCTGTTTTTT

d_call: .
v_call: TRBV30
clone_size: .
j_call: TRBJ1-5
cdr3_length: 13
cdr3_aa: CACARSGGQPQHF
cdr3_nt: TGTGCCTGCGCGCGCTCGGGCGGGCAGCCCCAGCATTTT

d_call: TRBD2
v_call: TRBV29-1
clone_size: .
j_call: TRBJ2-1
cdr3_length: 14
cdr3_aa: CSVATSGGAGEQFF
cdr3_nt: TGCAGCGTTGCGACTAGCGGGGGGGCCGGGGAGCAGTTCTTC

d_call: TRBD2
v_call: TRBV7-2
clone_size: .
j_call: TRBJ2-7
cdr3_length: 15
cdr3_aa: CASSLAGTSTYEQYF
cdr3_nt: TGTGCCAGCAGCTTAGCCGGGACTAGTACCTACGAGCAGTACTTC

d_call: TRBD2
v_call: TRBV10-2
clone_size: .
j_call: TRBJ2-1
cdr3_length: 14
cdr3_aa: CASSGAGGPFEQFF
cdr3_nt: TGCGCCAGCAGTGGAGCGGGAGGGCCTTTTGAGCAGTTCTTC

d_call: .
v_call: TRBV30
clone_size: .
j_call: TRBJ1-6
cdr3_length: 17
cdr3_aa: CAWSPTYSRKYNSPLHF
cdr3_nt: TGTGCCTGGAGTCCTACCTACAGCCGAAAATATAATTCACCCCTCCACTTT

d_call: TRBD1
v_call: TRBV19
clone_size: .
j_call: TRBJ1-2
cdr3_length: 14
cdr3_aa: CASSPQTGPYGYTF
cdr3_nt: TGTGCCAGTAGTCCTCAGACAGGGCCCTATGGCTACACCTTC

d_call: .
v_call: TRBV10-2
clone_size: .
j_call: TRBJ1-6
cdr3_length: 15
cdr3_aa: CASAYSDTYNSPLHF
cdr3_nt: TGCGCCAGCGCCTACTCGGACACCTATAATTCACCCCTCCACTTT

d_call: .
v_call: TRBV7-2
clone_size: .
j_call: TRBJ1-4
cdr3_length: 14
cdr3_aa: CASSPQGSNEKLFF
cdr3_nt: TGTGCCAGCAGCCCGCAGGGGTCTAATGAAAAACTGTTTTTT

d_call: TRBD2
v_call: TRBV2
clone_size: .
j_call: TRBJ2-1
cdr3_length: 15
cdr3_aa: CASSGRTSGSNEQFF
cdr3_nt: TGTGCCAGCAGTGGAAGGACTAGCGGCTCTAATGAGCAGTTCTTC

d_call: .
v_call: TRBV15
clone_size: .
j_call: TRBJ2-5
cdr3_length: 17
cdr3_aa: CATSRDDGARGRETQYF
cdr3_nt: TGTGCCACCAGCAGAGATGACGGGGCGCGGGGCCGGGAGACCCAGTACTTC

d_call: .
v_call: TRBV6-1
clone_size: .
j_call: TRBJ2-5
cdr3_length: 12
cdr3_aa: CASNLRSETQYF
cdr3_nt: TGTGCCAGCAATTTGAGGTCCGAGACCCAGTACTTC

d_call: TRBD1
v_call: TRBV10-2
clone_size: .
j_call: TRBJ1-1
cdr3_length: 13
cdr3_aa: CASGRQGATEAFF
cdr3_nt: TGCGCCAGCGGAAGACAGGGGGCCACTGAAGCTTTCTTT

d_call: .
v_call: TRBV2
clone_size: .
j_call: TRBJ1-3
cdr3_length: 15
cdr3_aa: CASSDSRAGGNTIYF
cdr3_nt: TGTGCCAGCAGTGACAGTCGAGCGGGGGGAAACACCATATATTTT

d_call: .
v_call: TRBV6-1
clone_size: once
j_call: TRBJ1-2
cdr3_length: 13
cdr3_aa: CASSATGSTVSTF
cdr3_nt: TGTGCCAGCAGTGCGACAGGCTCGACGGTGTCCACCTTC

d_call: TRBD1
v_call: TRBV18
clone_size: .
j_call: TRBJ2-2
cdr3_length: 17
cdr3_aa: CASSPRQGAANTGELFF
cdr3_nt: TGTGCCAGCTCACCGCGTCAGGGGGCGGCGAACACCGGGGAGCTGTTTTTT

d_call: .
v_call: TRBV5-1
clone_size: .
j_call: TRBJ2-2
cdr3_length: 15
cdr3_aa: CASSYRTSHTGELFF
cdr3_nt: TGCGCCAGCAGCTACCGGACATCACACACCGGGGAGCTGTTTTTT

d_call: .
v_call: TRBV18
clone_size: .
j_call: TRBJ2-7
cdr3_length: 13
cdr3_aa: CASSPREQDEQYF
cdr3_nt: TGTGCCAGCTCACCGCGGGAACAGGACGAGCAGTACTTC

d_call: TRBD1
v_call: TRBV5-1
clone_size: .
j_call: TRBJ2-7
cdr3_length: 15
cdr3_aa: CASSPRTGVSYEQYF
cdr3_nt: TGCGCCAGCAGCCCGCGGACAGGGGTGTCCTACGAGCAGTACTTC

d_call: .
v_call: TRBV11-3
clone_size: once
j_call: TRBJ2-5
cdr3_length: 13
cdr3_aa: CASSLDGAETQYF
cdr3_nt: TGTGCCAGCAGCTTAGACGGAGCGGAGACCCAGTACTTC

d_call: TRBD1
v_call: TRBV7-9
clone_size: once
j_call: TRBJ1-5
cdr3_length: 15
cdr3_aa: CASSLGGQGWQPQHF
cdr3_nt: TGTGCCAGCAGCTTAGGGGGACAGGGGTGGCAGCCCCAGCATTTT

d_call: .
v_call: TRBV6-6
clone_size: .
j_call: TRBJ1-5
cdr3_length: 16
cdr3_aa: CASSYSITERNQPQHF
cdr3_nt: TGTGCCAGCAGTTACTCAATAACAGAGCGCAATCAGCCCCAGCATTTT

d_call: TRBD1
v_call: TRBV27
clone_size: .
j_call: TRBJ1-4
cdr3_length: 15
cdr3_aa: CASSPRTGLLEKLFF
cdr3_nt: TGTGCCAGCAGTCCGAGGACAGGGCTTTTGGAAAAACTGTTTTTT

d_call: TRBD2
v_call: TRBV11-2
clone_size: .
j_call: TRBJ2-1
cdr3_length: 15
cdr3_aa: CASSSTSGAYNEQFF
cdr3_nt: TGTGCCAGCAGCTCCACTAGCGGGGCATACAATGAGCAGTTCTTC

d_call: TRBD1
v_call: TRBV19
clone_size: .
j_call: TRBJ2-3
cdr3_length: 13
cdr3_aa: CASSDRDTDTQYF
cdr3_nt: TGTGCCAGTAGCGACAGGGACACAGATACGCAGTATTTT

d_call: .
v_call: TRBV11-2
clone_size: .
j_call: TRBJ1-3
cdr3_length: 15
cdr3_aa: CASSSRAAVGNTIYF
cdr3_nt: TGTGCCAGCAGCTCCCGTGCGGCAGTGGGAAACACCATATATTTT

d_call: TRBD2
v_call: TRBV27
clone_size: .
j_call: TRBJ2-5
cdr3_length: 16
cdr3_aa: CASGQPMRGVQETQYF
cdr3_nt: TGTGCCAGCGGCCAACCGATGCGGGGGGTCCAAGAGACCCAGTACTTC

d_call: TRBD1
v_call: TRBV13
clone_size: .
j_call: TRBJ2-7
cdr3_length: 14
cdr3_aa: CASSLYGQGHEQYF
cdr3_nt: TGTGCCAGCAGCTTATACGGACAGGGGCACGAGCAGTACTTC

d_call: TRBD2
v_call: TRBV19
clone_size: once
j_call: TRBJ2-1
cdr3_length: 15
cdr3_aa: CASGGASGDHNEQFF
cdr3_nt: TGTGCCAGCGGTGGGGCTAGCGGGGATCACAATGAGCAGTTCTTC

d_call: .
v_call: TRBV10-3
clone_size: .
j_call: TRBJ1-4
cdr3_length: 15
cdr3_aa: CAISESTGAPGKLFF
cdr3_nt: TGTGCCATCAGTGAGTCAACGGGAGCCCCAGGAAAACTGTTTTTT

d_call: TRBD1
v_call: TRBV19
clone_size: .
j_call: TRBJ1-4
cdr3_length: 14
cdr3_aa: CASSIPTYRGRLFF
cdr3_nt: TGTGCCAGTAGTATCCCGACTTACAGGGGCAGACTGTTTTTT

d_call: .
v_call: TRBV6-1
clone_size: .
j_call: TRBJ1-6
cdr3_length: 14
cdr3_aa: CASMSGIEYSPLHF
cdr3_nt: TGTGCCAGCATGTCGGGGATTGAATATTCACCCCTCCACTTT

d_call: TRBD1
v_call: TRBV29-1
clone_size: .
j_call: TRBJ2-5
cdr3_length: 15
cdr3_aa: CSVEAEDRGLGTQYF
cdr3_nt: TGCAGCGTTGAAGCCGAGGACAGGGGGCTGGGGACCCAGTACTTC

d_call: .
v_call: TRBV27
clone_size: .
j_call: TRBJ2-4
cdr3_length: 14
cdr3_aa: CASSVQGAKNIQYF
cdr3_nt: TGTGCCAGCAGTGTCCAGGGGGCCAAAAACATTCAGTACTTC

d_call: TRBD1
v_call: TRBV29-1
clone_size: .
j_call: TRBJ1-2
cdr3_length: 14
cdr3_aa: CSVEDVAGGDGYTF
cdr3_nt: TGCAGCGTTGAAGATGTTGCAGGGGGCGATGGCTACACCTTC

d_call: .
v_call: TRBV2
clone_size: .
j_call: TRBJ2-7
cdr3_length: 15
cdr3_aa: CASSRGDRRTYEQYF
cdr3_nt: TGTGCCAGCAGTCGCGGTGACAGGCGGACCTACGAGCAGTACTTC

d_call: TRBD1
v_call: TRBV28
clone_size: .
j_call: TRBJ1-3
cdr3_length: 15
cdr3_aa: CASRPGTGPGNTIYF
cdr3_nt: TGTGCCAGCAGACCGGGGACAGGGCCTGGAAACACCATATATTTT

d_call: .
v_call: TRBV6-5
clone_size: .
j_call: TRBJ1-5
cdr3_length: 14
cdr3_aa: CAIQNRINNQPQHF
cdr3_nt: TGTGCCATACAGAACAGGATAAACAATCAGCCCCAGCATTTT

d_call: .
v_call: TRBV11-2
clone_size: once
j_call: TRBJ2-3
cdr3_length: 14
cdr3_aa: CATTQGRSTDTQYF
cdr3_nt: TGTGCCACGACGCAGGGGCGAAGCACAGATACGCAGTATTTT

d_call: .
v_call: TRBV4-2
clone_size: .
j_call: TRBJ1-1
cdr3_length: 13
cdr3_aa: CASSQAGNTEAFF
cdr3_nt: TGTGCCAGCAGCCAAGCCGGGAACACTGAAGCTTTCTTT

d_call: TRBD1
v_call: TRBV14
clone_size: few
j_call: TRBJ1-1
cdr3_length: 16
cdr3_aa: CASSQVGTGLWTEAFF
cdr3_nt: TGTGCCAGCAGCCAGGTTGGGACAGGGTTATGGACTGAAGCTTTCTTT

d_call: .
v_call: TRBV5-5
clone_size: .
j_call: TRBJ2-1
cdr3_length: 12
cdr3_aa: CASSGHTNEQFF
cdr3_nt: TGTGCCAGCAGCGGACACACCAATGAGCAGTTCTTC

d_call: .
v_call: TRBV5-1
clone_size: once
j_call: TRBJ2-7
cdr3_length: 12
cdr3_aa: CASSLWGNEQYF
cdr3_nt: TGCGCCAGCAGCTTGTGGGGCAACGAGCAGTACTTC

d_call: .
v_call: TRBV6-5
clone_size: .
j_call: TRBJ1-5
cdr3_length: 14
cdr3_aa: CASSLQRDNQPQHF
cdr3_nt: TGTGCCAGCAGTCTTCAGAGGGACAATCAGCCCCAGCATTTT

d_call: .
v_call: TRBV27
clone_size: .
j_call: TRBJ2-3
cdr3_length: 16
cdr3_aa: CASSFYAMPAGDTQYF
cdr3_nt: TGTGCCAGCAGTTTCTATGCCATGCCCGCGGGTGATACGCAGTATTTT